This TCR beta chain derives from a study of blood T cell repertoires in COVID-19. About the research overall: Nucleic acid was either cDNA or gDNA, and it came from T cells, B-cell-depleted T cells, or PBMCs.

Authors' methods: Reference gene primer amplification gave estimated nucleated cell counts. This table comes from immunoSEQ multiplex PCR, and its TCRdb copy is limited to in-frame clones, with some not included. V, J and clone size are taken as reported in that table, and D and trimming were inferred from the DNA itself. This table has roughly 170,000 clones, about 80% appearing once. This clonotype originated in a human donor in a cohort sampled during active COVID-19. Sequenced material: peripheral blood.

For the CDR3, the DNA is TGTGCCAGCGAGAGACAGACAGGTGAAAAACTGTTTTTT. This codes for CASERQTGEKLFF. The chain combines TRBV12-3 or TRBV12-4 with TRBJ1-4; D is perhaps TRBD1 (6 bases). Between the trimmed V and J ends, which lost 8 bases and 7 bases, there was a span of 14 bases. The CDR3 spans 13 residues.